This T cell receptor beta chain was profiled in a study of spatial heterogeneity in lung cancer. Overall study results and limits: Expanded intratumoral alpha and beta TCR counts tracked tumor mutation counts.

Trimming removed 0 bases from V and 7 bases from J, with 13 bases in between. From germline, CDR1 is SGDLS and CDR2 YYNGEE. The CDR3 spans 15 residues. Time point specified: sample taken at primary tumor resection. This clonotype was picked up many times. Antigen unknown. One entry per CDR3 protein, called by TCRdb with MiXCR from the 5' RACE reads. The sample lists fewer than 15,000 distinct CDR3 sequences; over 6.5% were seen once. The clonotype was recovered from a female donor with early-stage non-small cell lung cancer. The sample here was lung tumor tissue, taken at surgery. V and J are TRBV9 and TRBJ2-2; D perhaps matches TRBD2 (5 bases). The CDR3 region has the DNA TGTGCCAGCAGCGTAGACCCGGGAAGGGTCGGGGAGCTGTTTTTT. This translates into CASSVDPGRVGELFF.